The T cell receptor (beta chain) under discussion was sequenced for a study of long-term antiretroviral therapy in people with HIV. In the study overall: Collection dates of the earliest samples fall about a decade before the 2015 immediate-ART recommendation.

Comment on this clone: No antigen is known for it.

Study-wide results and limits: Blood in the study was drawn between about 2004 and 2017, possibly under older ART regimens, which may be less effective than current ones.

A v3.0 immunoSEQ assay was performed at survey level. Sequencing was performed with immunoSEQ multiplex PCR; in TCRdb, only in-frame clones are kept and a portion is missing. The sample consists of tens of thousands of clones, around 82% of them appearing once. The CDR3 is made up of 16 amino acids. Germline CDR1 LNHDA, CDR2 SQIVND (reference sequence). Losses at the gene ends were 2 bases for V and 4 bases for J; bases not matched to a gene: 8. This TCR was recovered from a man younger than 45 with HIV. The chain links TRBV19 to TRBJ1-2; 9 nucleotides line up with TRBD1. The specimen was unsorted PBMCs, collected 1.5 years after starting antiretroviral therapy. CDR3 sequence reads: CASSISYRGPGYGYTF. The CDR3 DNA follows: TGTGCCAGTAGTATATCATACAGGGGGCCGGGCTATGGCTACACCTTC.